Sequencing of this T cell receptor beta chain was carried out in a study of OX40 agonist ivuxolimab in advanced cancers. Study-level information: A partial response was reached by three patients: one with hepatocellular carcinoma and two with cutaneous melanoma.

The assay was immunoSEQ multiplex PCR, and TCRdb's table has in-frame clones only and misses some. In the table there are some 96,000 clones, 89% of which are singletons. Comments on this clone: What it binds is not known.

CDR1 and CDR2 from the germline V gene are SNHLY and FYNNEI. V trimming: 6 bases; J trimming: 0 bases; junction bases outside the gene matches: 3. The CDR3 is 15 amino acids. General observations from the study: Clones of CD4+ and CD8+ blood T cells grew by week 6 at doses of 0.1 to 3.0 mg/kg.

The chain has TRBV2 and TRBJ2-2, with 8 nucleotides matching TRBD2. The sequences come from CD4+ or CD8+ T cells sorted from blood, collected in a trial of the OX40 agonist ivuxolimab. This receptor was taken from an adult with an advanced solid tumor such as melanoma, head and neck, liver or kidney cancer. In nucleotides, the CDR3 is TGTGCCAGCAGAACTAGCGGCGCGAACACCGGGGAGCTGTTTTTT. Its protein product is CASRTSGANTGELFF.